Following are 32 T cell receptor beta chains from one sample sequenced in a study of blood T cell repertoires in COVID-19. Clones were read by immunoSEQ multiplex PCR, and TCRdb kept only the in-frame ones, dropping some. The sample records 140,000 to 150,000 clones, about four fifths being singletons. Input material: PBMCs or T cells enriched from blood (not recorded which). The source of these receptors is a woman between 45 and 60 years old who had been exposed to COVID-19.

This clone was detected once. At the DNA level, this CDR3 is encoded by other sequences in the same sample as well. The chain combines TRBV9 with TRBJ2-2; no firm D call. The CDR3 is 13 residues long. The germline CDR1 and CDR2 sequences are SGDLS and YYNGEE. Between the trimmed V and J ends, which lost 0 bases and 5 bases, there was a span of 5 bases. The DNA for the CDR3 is TGTGCCAGCAGCGTAGCAGTAACCGGGGAGCTGTTTTTT. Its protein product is CASSVAVTGELFF. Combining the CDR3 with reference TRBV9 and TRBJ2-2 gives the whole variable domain DSGVTQTPKHLITATGQRVTLRCSPRSGDLSVYWYQQSLDQGLQFLIQYYNGEERAKGNILERFSAQQFPDLHSELNLSSLELGDSALYFCASSVAVTGELFFGEGSRLTVL.

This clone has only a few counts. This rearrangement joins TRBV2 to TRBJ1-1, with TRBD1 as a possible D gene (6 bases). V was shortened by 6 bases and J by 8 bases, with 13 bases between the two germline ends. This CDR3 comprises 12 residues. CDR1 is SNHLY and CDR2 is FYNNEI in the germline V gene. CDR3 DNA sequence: TGTGCCAGCAGGGCGGACAGCCGAGAAGCTTTCTTT. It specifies CASRADSREAFF.

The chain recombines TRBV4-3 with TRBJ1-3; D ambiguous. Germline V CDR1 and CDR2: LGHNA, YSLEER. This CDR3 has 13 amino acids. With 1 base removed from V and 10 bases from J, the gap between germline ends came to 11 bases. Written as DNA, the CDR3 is TGCGCCAGCAGCCAAGGTCCGGGTGGGACCATATATTTT. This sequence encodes CASSQGPGGTIYF.

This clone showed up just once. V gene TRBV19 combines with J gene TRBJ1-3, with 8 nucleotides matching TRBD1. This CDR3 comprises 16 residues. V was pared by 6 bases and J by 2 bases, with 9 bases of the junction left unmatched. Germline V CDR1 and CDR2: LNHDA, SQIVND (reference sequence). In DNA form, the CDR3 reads TGTGCCAGTAGGGTTGGCCAGGGGGCTGCTGGAAACACCATATATTTT. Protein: CASRVGQGAAGNTIYF.

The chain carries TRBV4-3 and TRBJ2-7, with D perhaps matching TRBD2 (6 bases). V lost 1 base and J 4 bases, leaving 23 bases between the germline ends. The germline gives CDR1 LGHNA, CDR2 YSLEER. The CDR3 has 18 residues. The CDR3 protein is CASSQGGTGESPIYEQYF. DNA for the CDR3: TGCGCCAGCAGCCAAGGAGGGACGGGAGAGTCCCCTATATACGAGCAGTACTTC.

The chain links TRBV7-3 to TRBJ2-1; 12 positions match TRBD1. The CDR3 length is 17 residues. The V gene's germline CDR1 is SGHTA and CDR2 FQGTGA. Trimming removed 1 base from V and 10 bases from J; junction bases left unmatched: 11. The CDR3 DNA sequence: TGTGCCAGCAGCTTAAGTCCGGGACAGGGGGCCCTCGCGGAGCAGTTCTTC. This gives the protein CASSLSPGQGALAEQFF.

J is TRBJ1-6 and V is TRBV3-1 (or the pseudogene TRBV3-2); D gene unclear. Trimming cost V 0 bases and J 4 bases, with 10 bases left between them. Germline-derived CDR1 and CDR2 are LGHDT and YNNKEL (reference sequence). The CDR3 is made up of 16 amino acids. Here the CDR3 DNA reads TGTGCCAGCAGCCAAGAAAACACCCGATATAATTCACCCCTCCACTTT. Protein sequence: CASSQENTRYNSPLHF.

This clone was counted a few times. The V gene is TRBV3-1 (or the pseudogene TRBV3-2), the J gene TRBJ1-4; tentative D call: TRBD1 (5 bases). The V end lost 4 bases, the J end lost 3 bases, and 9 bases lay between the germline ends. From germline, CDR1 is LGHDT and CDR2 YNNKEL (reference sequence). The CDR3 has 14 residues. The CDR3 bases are TGTGCCAGCAGCCGCGCAGGGTCTAATGAAAAACTGTTTTTT. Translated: CASSRAGSNEKLFF.

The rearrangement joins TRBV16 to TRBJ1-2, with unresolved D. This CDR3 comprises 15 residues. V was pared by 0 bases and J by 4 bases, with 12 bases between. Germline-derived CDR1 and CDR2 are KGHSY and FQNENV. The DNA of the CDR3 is TGTGCCAGCAGCCAATCCAAGGCTACGGGCTATGGCTACACCTTC. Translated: CASSQSKATGYGYTF.

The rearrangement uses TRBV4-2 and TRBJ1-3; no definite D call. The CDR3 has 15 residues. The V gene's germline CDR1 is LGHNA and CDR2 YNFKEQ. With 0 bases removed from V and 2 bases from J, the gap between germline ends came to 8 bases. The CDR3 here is CASSQDLSAGNTIYF. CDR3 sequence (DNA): TGTGCCAGCAGCCAAGATTTGTCAGCTGGAAACACCATATATTTT.

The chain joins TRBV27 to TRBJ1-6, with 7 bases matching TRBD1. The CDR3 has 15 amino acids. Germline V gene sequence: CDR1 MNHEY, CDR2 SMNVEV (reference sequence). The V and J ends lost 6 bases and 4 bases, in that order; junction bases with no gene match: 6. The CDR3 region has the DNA TGTGCCAGCAGCAGGGAACAGGGGTATAATTCACCCCTCCACTTT. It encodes CASSREQGYNSPLHF.

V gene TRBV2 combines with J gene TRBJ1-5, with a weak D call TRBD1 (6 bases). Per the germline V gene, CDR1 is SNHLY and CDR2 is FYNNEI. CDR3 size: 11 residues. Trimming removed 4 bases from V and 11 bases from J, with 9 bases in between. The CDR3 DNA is TGTGCCAGCAGTGTGGACAGTGCCCAGCATTTT. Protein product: CASSVDSAQHF.

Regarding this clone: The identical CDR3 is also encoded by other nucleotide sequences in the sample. This CDR3 reads CASSSGQLNTEAFF. The CDR3 coding sequence is TGCGCCAGCAGCTCAGGACAGCTGAACACTGAAGCTTTCTTT. The chain combines TRBV5-1 with TRBJ1-1; weak D call: TRBD1 (6 bases). This CDR3 has 14 residues. V lost 3 bases to trimming and J lost 0 bases, with 9 bases between them. Per the germline V gene, CDR1 is SGHRS and CDR2 is YFSETQ.

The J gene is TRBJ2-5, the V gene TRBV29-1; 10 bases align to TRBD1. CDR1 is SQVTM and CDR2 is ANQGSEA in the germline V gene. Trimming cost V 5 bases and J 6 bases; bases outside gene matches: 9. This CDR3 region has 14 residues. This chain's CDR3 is CSVLRTGGPKTQYF. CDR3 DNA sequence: TGCAGCGTTCTGCGGACAGGGGGTCCGAAGACCCAGTACTTC.

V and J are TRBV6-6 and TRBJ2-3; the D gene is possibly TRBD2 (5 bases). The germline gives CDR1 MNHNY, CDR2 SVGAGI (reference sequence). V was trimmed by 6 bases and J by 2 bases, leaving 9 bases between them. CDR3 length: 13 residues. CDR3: CASSLGNTDTQYF. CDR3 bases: TGTGCCAGCAGCCTCGGGAACACAGATACGCAGTATTTT.

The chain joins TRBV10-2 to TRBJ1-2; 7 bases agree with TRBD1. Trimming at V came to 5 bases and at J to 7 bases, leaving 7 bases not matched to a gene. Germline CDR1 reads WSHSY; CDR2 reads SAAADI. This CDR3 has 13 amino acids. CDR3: CASSSGTVSGYTF. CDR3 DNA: TGCGCCAGCAGTTCCGGGACAGTCTCTGGCTACACCTTC.

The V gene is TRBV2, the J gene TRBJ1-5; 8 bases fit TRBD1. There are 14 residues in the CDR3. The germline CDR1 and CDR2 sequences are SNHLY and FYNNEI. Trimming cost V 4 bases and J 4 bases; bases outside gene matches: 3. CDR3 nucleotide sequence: TGTGCCAGCAGTGCAGGGGGCTCAAATCAGCCCCAGCATTTT. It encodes CASSAGGSNQPQHF.

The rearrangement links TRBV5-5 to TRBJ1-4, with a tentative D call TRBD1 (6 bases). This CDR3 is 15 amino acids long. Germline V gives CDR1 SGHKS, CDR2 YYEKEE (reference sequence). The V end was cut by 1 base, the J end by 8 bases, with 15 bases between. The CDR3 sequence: CASSLRGSNGEKLFF. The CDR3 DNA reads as TGTGCCAGCAGCTTGAGGGGGTCCAATGGGGAAAAACTGTTTTTT.

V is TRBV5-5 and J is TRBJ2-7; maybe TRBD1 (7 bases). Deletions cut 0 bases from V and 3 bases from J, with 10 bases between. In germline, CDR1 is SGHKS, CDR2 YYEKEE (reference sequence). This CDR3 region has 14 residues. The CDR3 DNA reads TGTGCCAGCAGCTTGGCAGGGGGAGGCTACGAGCAGTACTTC. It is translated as CASSLAGGGYEQYF.

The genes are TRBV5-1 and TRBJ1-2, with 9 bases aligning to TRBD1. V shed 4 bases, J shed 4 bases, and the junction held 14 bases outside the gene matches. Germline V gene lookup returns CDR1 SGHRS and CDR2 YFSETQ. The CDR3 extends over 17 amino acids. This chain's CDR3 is CASSPGQGPTLGYGYTF. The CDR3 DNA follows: TGCGCCAGCAGCCCGGGACAGGGTCCCACCTTAGGCTATGGCTACACCTTC. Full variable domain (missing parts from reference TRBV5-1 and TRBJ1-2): KAGVTQTPRYLIKTRGQQVTLSCSPISGHRSVSWYQQTPGQGLQFLFEYFSETQRNKGNFPGRFSGRQFSNSRSEMNVSTLELGDSALYLCASSPGQGPTLGYGYTFGSGTRLTVV.

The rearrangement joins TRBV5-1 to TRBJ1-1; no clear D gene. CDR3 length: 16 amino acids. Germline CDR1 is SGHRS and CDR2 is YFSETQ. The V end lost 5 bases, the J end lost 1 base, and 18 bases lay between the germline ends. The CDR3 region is CASRDDSMRANTEAFF. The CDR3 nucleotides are TGCGCCAGCAGGGATGATAGTATGAGGGCGAACACTGAAGCTTTCTTT.

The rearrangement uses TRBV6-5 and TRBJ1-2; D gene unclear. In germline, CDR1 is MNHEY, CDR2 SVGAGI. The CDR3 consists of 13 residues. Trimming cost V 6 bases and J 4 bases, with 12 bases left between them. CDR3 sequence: CASRSAGSYGYTF. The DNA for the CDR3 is TGTGCCAGCAGATCGGCCGGGAGCTATGGCTACACCTTC.

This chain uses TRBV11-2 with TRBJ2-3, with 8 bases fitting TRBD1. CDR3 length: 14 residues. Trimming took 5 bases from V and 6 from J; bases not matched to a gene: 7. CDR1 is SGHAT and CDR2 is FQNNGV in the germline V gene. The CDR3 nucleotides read TGTGCCAGCAGCGTGGACAGGGAAGGCGATACGCAGTATTTT. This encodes CASSVDREGDTQYF.

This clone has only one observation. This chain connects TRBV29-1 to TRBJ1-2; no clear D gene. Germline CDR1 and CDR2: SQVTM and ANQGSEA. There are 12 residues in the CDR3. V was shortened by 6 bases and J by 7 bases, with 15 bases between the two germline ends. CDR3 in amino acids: CSVGSGDSGYTF. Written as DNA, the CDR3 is TGCAGCGTGGGGTCCGGGGATAGTGGCTACACCTTC.

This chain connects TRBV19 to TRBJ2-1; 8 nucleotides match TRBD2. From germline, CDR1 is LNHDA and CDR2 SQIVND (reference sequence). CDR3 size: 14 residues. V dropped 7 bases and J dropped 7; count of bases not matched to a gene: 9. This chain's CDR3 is CASKASLAENEQFF. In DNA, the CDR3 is TGTGCCAGTAAAGCGTCACTAGCGGAGAATGAGCAGTTCTTC.

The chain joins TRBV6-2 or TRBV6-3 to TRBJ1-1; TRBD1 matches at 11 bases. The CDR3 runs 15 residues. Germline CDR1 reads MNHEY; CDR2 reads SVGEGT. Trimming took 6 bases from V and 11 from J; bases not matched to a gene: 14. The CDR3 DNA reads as TGTGCCAGCAGCCTAGGACAGGGGGCGCGTTGGAGGGCTTTCTTT. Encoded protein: CASSLGQGARWRAFF.

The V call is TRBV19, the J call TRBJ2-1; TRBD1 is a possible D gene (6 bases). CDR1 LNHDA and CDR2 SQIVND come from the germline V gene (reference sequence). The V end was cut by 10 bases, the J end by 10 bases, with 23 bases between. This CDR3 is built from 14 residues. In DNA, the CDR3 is TGTGCCACCCTAACCGGGACACAGGTTGTGGAGCAGTTCTTC. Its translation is CATLTGTQVVEQFF.

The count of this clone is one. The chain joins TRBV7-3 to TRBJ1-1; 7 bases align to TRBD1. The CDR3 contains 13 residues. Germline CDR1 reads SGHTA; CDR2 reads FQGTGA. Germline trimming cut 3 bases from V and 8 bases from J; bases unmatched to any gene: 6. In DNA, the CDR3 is TGTGCCAGCAGCTTCGTACAGGGGAGGGAAGCTTTCTTT. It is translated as CASSFVQGREAFF.

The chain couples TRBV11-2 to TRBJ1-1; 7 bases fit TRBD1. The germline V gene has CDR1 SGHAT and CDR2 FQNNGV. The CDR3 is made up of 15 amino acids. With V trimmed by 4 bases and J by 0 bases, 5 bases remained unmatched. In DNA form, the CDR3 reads TGTGCCAGCAGCTCACCAGGGGGGCTGAACACTGAAGCTTTCTTT. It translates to CASSSPGGLNTEAFF.

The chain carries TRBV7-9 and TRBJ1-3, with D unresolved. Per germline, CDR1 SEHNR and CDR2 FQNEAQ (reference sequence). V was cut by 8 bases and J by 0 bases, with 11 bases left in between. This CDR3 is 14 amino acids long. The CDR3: CASGPGNSGNTIYF. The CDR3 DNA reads TGTGCCAGCGGCCCGGGTAACTCTGGAAACACCATATATTTT.

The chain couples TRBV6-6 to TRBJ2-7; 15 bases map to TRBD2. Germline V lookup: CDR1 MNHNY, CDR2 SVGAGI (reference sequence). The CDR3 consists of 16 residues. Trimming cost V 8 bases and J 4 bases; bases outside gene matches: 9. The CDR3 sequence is CASGEGLAGGQYEQYF. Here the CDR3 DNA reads TGTGCCAGCGGAGAGGGACTAGCGGGGGGACAATACGAGCAGTACTTC.

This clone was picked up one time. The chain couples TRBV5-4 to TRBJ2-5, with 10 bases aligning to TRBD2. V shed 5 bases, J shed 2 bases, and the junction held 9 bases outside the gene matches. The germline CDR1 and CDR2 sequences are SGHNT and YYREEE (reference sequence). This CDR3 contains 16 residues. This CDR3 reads CASSRSGGRLQETQYF. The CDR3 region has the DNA TGTGCCAGCAGTCGTAGCGGGGGGCGACTACAAGAGACCCAGTACTTC.